This T cell receptor (beta chain) was captured by sequencing in a study of blood T cell repertoires in COVID-19. Whole-study context: Acute-phase and convalescent COVID-19 samples originated in the United States, Italy and Spain. T cells, B-cell-depleted T cells, or PBMCs provided the cDNA or gDNA that served as material.

Under the authors' procedure: Amplified reference gene primers provided the basis for estimating nucleated cell counts. TCRdb's table, derived via immunoSEQ multiplex PCR, lists solely in-frame clones and lacks some. V, J and clone size were drawn from that table, and D and trimming were deduced from the DNA. The repertoire consists of 130,000 to 150,000 clones, with around 82% occurring once and the leading ten covering 13%. V was clipped by 3 bases and J by 0 bases, with 5 bases between them. The CDR3 covers 13 residues. CDR1 and CDR2 (germline): SNHLY, FYNNEI. The source material was peripheral blood. The sequence came from a man aged 55-75 years with active or convalescent COVID-19. V gene TRBV2 combines with J gene TRBJ1-1; D remains unclear. This chain's CDR3 is CASSEEMNTEAFF. CDR3 nucleotides: TGTGCCAGCAGTGAGGAGATGAACACTGAAGCTTTCTTT.